This TCR beta chain is drawn from a study of cytomegalovirus exposure and HLA in healthy donors. Findings and caveats of the study: The study flagged roughly 160 TCR beta chains as cytomegalovirus-associated. In a later analysis, common viral pathogens appeared linked to several of the most significant clusters.

The PCR employed 60 Vbeta primers together with 13 Jbeta primers. Authors' methods: A follow-up analysis tallied 73 million or so unique TCR beta chains, 8.5 million to 14 million shared. TCRdb keeps only in-frame clones here, not all; method: immunoSEQ multiplex PCR. V and J calls and clone size are copied from that table; D and trimming were computed from the DNA. Of 150,000 to 200,000 clones in the sample, approximately 83% were seen once. In regard to this clone: Its antigen is still unknown.

This CDR3 comprises 17 residues. Trimming pared 2 bases from V and 5 bases from J, leaving 19 bases between. Germline loops: CDR1 MNHNS, CDR2 SASEGT. This receptor was obtained from a man aged 18 to 30 in good health and CMV-seropositive. Material for sequencing was PBMCs. The rearrangement joins TRBV6-1 to TRBJ1-5; D may be TRBD1 (5 bases). The CDR3 region is CASSESMGVGGDQPQHF. The DNA for the CDR3 is TGTGCCAGCAGTGAATCAATGGGGGTGGGGGGGGATCAGCCCCAGCATTTT.